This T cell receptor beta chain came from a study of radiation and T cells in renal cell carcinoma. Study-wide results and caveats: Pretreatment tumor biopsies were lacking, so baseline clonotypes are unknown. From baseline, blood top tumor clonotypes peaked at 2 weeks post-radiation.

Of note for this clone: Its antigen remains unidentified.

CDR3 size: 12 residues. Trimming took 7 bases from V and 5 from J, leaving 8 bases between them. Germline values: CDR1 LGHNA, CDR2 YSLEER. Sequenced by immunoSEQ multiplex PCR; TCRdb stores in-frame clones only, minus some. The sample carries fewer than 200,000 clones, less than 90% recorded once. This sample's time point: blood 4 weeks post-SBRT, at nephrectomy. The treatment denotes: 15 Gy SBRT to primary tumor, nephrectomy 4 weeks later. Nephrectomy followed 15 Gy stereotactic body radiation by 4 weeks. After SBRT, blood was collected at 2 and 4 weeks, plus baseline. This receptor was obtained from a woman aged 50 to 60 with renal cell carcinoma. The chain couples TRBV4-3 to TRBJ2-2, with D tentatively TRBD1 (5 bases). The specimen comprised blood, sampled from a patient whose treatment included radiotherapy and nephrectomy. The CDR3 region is CASTQGTGELFF. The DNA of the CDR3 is TGCGCCAGCACCCAGGGAACCGGGGAGCTGTTTTTT.